This T cell receptor beta chain emerged from a study of control samples from healthy donors and cancer patients. This CDR3 spans 14 amino acids. J gave up 5 bases and V 5 bases, and 6 bases lay outside the gene matches. From germline, CDR1 is SGHVS and CDR2 FQNEAQ. Here immunoSEQ multiplex PCR was the method, and the copy in TCRdb shows in-frame clones only, minus some. The data show some 74,000 clones, over 75% seen once. This clonotype was obtained from a woman aged 50 to 65 in good health. The sequenced sample was blood. V gene TRBV7-8 combines with J gene TRBJ1-1, with 9 bases aligning to TRBD1. CDR3 in DNA: TGTGCCAGCAGCACGGGACAGGGCTGGACTGAAGCTTTCTTT. Translated, it gives CASSTGQGWTEAFF.